Reported below is one T cell receptor (beta chain). Its matching antigen is unknown. The record originates from a study of shared clonotypes between healthy human individuals. Study summary: Used for every donor were three CD4 naive, three CD4 memory, two CD8 naive and one CD8 memory plate. Overall study results and limits: A generally larger estimated richness was seen in naive subsets than in memory subsets. Rarefaction exposed incomplete sorted-subset sequencing despite large depth.

The data were produced by immunoSEQ multiplex PCR, yet TCRdb's version contains in-frame clones alone and is incomplete. The sample carries more than 850,000 clones, more than 75% recorded once. The CDR3 sequence is 13 residues long. Germline lookup yields CDR1 SNHLY and CDR2 FYNNEI. V gene TRBV2 combines with J gene TRBJ2-6; a weak D match, TRBD2 (5 bases). Sequenced sample: memory CD4+ T cells from PBMCs. Subset of the sample: CD45RA-negative fraction. This receptor was obtained from a man between 18 and 29 years old in good health. Some clones in this sample may be carry-over from other donors' samples. The CDR3 sequence is CLTIKSGANVLTF. Written as DNA, the CDR3 is TGTCTGACTATTAAATCTGGGGCCAACGTCCTGACTTTC.